This T cell receptor (beta chain) was recovered during a study of cytomegalovirus exposure and HLA in healthy donors. Notes on the study in general: In vitro, three CMV-associated chains proved specific for CMV antigens.

This PCR relied on a set of 60 Vbeta primers and 13 Jbeta primers. The assay was immunoSEQ multiplex PCR, and TCRdb's table has in-frame clones only and misses some. The sample has some 170,000 clones, around 82% seen once. A remark on this clone: What it binds is not known.

This receptor was obtained from a man aged 50 to 60 in good health and CMV-seropositive. Sequencing used PBMCs.

CDR3 residues: CATSSDDRGDTEAFF. Written as DNA, the CDR3 is TGTGCCACCAGCAGTGACGACAGGGGGGACACTGAAGCTTTCTTT. This chain links TRBV15 with TRBJ1-1; 9 bases agree with TRBD1. The germline gives CDR1 LNHNV, CDR2 YYDKDF (reference sequence). The CDR3 sequence is 15 residues long. V trimming: 3 bases; J trimming: 3 bases; junction bases outside the gene matches: 5.